The text below deals with one T cell receptor beta chain. Its matching antigen is unknown. It was with 60 Vbeta and 13 Jbeta primers that the PCR ran. The protocol was immunoSEQ multiplex PCR, while the TCRdb copy is restricted to in-frame clones and leaves out a portion. The sample contains more than 90,000 clones, roughly 70% of which appear only once. The source of the sample is a study of cytomegalovirus exposure and HLA in healthy donors. Points from the study as a whole: What a later analysis showed was that several of the most significant clusters appeared linked to common viral pathogens. In a later analysis, DRB1 alleles had the most associated TCRs; HLA-C alleles the fewest. It was shown in a later analysis that HLA-associated TCR beta chains were more clonally expanded than other, equally common chains.

After removal of 7 bases from V and 3 bases from J, the junction contained 17 bases not matched to a gene. The CDR3 has 18 residues. The V gene's germline CDR1 is LGHNA and CDR2 YSLEER. V is TRBV4-3 and J is TRBJ2-7; TRBD2 matches at 11 bases. This TCR came from a woman in her thirties in good health and CMV-seronegative. The sequenced sample was PBMCs. DNA for the CDR3: TGCGCCAGCATTGCAATGCCCCCACTAGCGGGGGATAACTACGAGCAGTACTTC. Its translation: CASIAMPPLAGDNYEQYF.